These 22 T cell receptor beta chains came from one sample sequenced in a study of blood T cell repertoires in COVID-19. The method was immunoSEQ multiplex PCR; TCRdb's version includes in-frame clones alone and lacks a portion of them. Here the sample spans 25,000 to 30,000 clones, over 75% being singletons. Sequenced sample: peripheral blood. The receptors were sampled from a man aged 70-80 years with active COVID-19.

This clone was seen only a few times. This CDR3 reads CATEPPQGGKQYF. CDR3 nucleotides: TGTGCCACAGAACCCCCCCAGGGTGGGAAGCAGTACTTC. This sequence joins TRBV19 and TRBJ2-7; TRBD1 might be the D (5 bases). Trimming took off 10 bases at V and 8 bases at J, with 21 bases between the two ends. CDR1 is LNHDA and CDR2 is SQIVND in the germline V gene (reference sequence). This CDR3 contains 13 residues.

This CDR3 reads CASSPKPPTRGLDYEQYF. The CDR3 bases are TGTGCCAGCAGCCCCAAACCCCCGACCAGGGGCCTGGACTACGAGCAGTACTTC. J is TRBJ2-7 and V is TRBV5-4, with D perhaps matching TRBD1 (6 bases). Germline loops: CDR1 SGHNT, CDR2 YYREEE (reference sequence). This CDR3 has 18 residues. Trimming pared 4 bases from V and 3 bases from J, leaving 26 bases between. Combining the CDR3 with reference TRBV5-4 and TRBJ2-7 gives the whole variable domain ETGVTQSPTHLIKTRGQQVTLRCSSQSGHNTVSWYQQALGQGPQFIFQYYREEENGRGNFPPRFSGLQFPNYSSELNVNALELDDSALYLCASSPKPPTRGLDYEQYFGPGTRLTVT.

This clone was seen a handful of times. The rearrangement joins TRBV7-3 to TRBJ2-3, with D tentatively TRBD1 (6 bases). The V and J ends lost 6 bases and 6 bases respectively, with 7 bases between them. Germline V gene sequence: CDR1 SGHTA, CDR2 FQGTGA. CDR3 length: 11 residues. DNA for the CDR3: TGTGCCAGCAGTACAGGGGATACGCAGTATTTT. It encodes CASSTGDTQYF.

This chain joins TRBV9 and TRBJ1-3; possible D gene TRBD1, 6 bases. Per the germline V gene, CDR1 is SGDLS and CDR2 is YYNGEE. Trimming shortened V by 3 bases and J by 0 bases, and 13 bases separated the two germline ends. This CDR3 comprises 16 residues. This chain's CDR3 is CASSARQVGSGNTIYF. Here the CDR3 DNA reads TGTGCCAGCAGCGCCCGACAGGTGGGCTCTGGAAACACCATATATTTT.

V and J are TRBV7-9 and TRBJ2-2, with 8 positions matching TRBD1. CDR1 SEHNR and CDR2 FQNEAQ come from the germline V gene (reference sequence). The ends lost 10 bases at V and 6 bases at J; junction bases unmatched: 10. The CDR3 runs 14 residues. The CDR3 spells CANQQTGAPGELFF. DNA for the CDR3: TGTGCCAACCAACAGACAGGGGCCCCCGGGGAGCTGTTTTTT.

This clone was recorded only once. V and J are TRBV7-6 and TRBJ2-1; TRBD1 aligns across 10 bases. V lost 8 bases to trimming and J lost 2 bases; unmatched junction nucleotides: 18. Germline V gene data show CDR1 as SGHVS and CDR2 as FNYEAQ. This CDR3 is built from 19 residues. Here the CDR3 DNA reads TGTGCCAGCGCTAGGTCGGCGACAGGGGGCGATCCGACCTACAATGAGCAGTTCTTC. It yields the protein CASARSATGGDPTYNEQFF. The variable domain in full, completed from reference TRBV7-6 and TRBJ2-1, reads GAGVSQSPRYKVTKRGQDVALRCDPISGHVSLYWYRQALGQGPEFLTYFNYEAQQDKSGLPNDRFSAERPEGSISTLTIQRTEQRDSAMYRCASARSATGGDPTYNEQFFGPGTRLTVL.

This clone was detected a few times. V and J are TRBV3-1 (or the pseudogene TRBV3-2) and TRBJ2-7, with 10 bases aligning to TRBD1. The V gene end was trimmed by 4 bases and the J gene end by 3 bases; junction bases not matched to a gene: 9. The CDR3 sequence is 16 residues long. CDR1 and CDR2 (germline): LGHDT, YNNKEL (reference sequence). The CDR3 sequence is CASSPIERDRGYEQYF. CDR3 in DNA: TGTGCCAGCAGCCCGATTGAACGGGACAGGGGCTACGAGCAGTACTTC.

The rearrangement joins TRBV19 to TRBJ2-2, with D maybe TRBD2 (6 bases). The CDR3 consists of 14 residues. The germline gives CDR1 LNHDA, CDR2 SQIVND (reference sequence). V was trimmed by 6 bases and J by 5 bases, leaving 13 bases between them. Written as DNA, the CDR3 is TGTGCCAGTAGCCGGGGGAGGTTGACCGGGGAGCTGTTTTTT. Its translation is CASSRGRLTGELFF.

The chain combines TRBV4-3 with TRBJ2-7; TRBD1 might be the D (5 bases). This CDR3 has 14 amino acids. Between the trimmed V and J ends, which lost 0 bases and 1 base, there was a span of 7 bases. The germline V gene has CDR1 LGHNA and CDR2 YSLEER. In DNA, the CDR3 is TGCGCCAGCAGCCAAGACAGGGTTTCCTACGAGCAGTACTTC. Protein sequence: CASSQDRVSYEQYF.

As DNA, the CDR3 is TGTGCCAGCAGCTTGGGCCCGAGCGGGTGGGAGAACACTGAAGCTTTCTTT. Protein product: CASSLGPSGWENTEAFF. V and J are TRBV7-8 and TRBJ1-1; D is uncertain. This CDR3 has 17 residues. Germline lookup yields CDR1 SGHVS and CDR2 FQNEAQ. Trimming shortened V by 3 bases and J by 1 base, and 18 bases separated the two germline ends.

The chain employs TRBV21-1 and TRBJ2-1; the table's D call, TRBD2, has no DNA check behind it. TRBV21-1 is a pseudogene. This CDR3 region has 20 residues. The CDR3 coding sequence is TGTGCCAGCAGCAAAGTCCTACCTGGGGGGGGCCGAGACCACTACAATGAGCAGTTCTTC. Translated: CASSKVLPGGGRDHYNEQFF.

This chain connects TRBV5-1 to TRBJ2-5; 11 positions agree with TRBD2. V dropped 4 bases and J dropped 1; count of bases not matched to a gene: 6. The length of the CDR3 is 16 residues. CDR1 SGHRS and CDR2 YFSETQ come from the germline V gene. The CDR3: CASSRSSGGLQETQYF. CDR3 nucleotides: TGCGCCAGCAGCCGATCTAGCGGGGGGCTCCAAGAGACCCAGTACTTC.

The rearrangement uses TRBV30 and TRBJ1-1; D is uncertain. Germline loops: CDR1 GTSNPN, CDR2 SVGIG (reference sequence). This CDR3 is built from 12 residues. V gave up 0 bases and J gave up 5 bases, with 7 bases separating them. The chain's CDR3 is CAWSVRRTEAFF. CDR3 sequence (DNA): TGTGCCTGGAGTGTAAGGAGGACTGAAGCTTTCTTT.

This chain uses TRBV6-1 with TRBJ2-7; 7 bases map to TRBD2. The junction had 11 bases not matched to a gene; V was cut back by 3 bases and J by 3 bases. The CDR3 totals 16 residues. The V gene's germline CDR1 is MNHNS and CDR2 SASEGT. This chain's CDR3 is CASSDRAGDFVYEQYF. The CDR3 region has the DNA TGTGCCAGCAGTGATCGGGCGGGGGACTTCGTCTACGAGCAGTACTTC.

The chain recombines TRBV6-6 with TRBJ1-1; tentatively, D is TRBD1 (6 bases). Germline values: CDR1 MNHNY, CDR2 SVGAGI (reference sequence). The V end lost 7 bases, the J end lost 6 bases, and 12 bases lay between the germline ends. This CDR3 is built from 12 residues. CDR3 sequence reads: CASKKGGAEAFF. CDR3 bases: TGTGCCAGCAAAAAGGGGGGGGCTGAAGCTTTCTTT.

The CDR3 region is CASGRTGTNTGELFF. DNA for the CDR3: TGTGCCAGCGGCCGGACAGGAACGAACACCGGGGAGCTGTTTTTT. The chain joins TRBV6-2 or TRBV6-3 to TRBJ2-2, with TRBD1 identical over 7 bases. Germline V lookup: CDR1 MNHEY, CDR2 SVGEGT. V lost 8 bases and J lost 0; bases outside the gene matches: 6. The CDR3 runs 15 residues.

CDR3 sequence reads: CASSSRQGANTEAFF. The CDR3 region has the DNA TGCGCCAGCAGCTCACGACAGGGGGCTAACACTGAAGCTTTCTTT. The chain carries TRBV4-3 and TRBJ1-1, with 10 bases that match TRBD1. After removal of 5 bases from V and 2 bases from J, the junction contained 5 bases not matched to a gene. This CDR3 is built from 15 residues. In germline, CDR1 is LGHNA, CDR2 YSLEER.

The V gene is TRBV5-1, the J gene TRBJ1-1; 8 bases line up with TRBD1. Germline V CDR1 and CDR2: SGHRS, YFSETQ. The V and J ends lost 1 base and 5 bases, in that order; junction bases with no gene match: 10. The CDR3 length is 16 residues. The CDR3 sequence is CASSLSPGQVLTEAFF. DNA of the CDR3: TGCGCCAGCAGCTTGTCTCCGGGACAGGTCTTGACTGAAGCTTTCTTT. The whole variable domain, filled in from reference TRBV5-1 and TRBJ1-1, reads KAGVTQTPRYLIKTRGQQVTLSCSPISGHRSVSWYQQTPGQGLQFLFEYFSETQRNKGNFPGRFSGRQFSNSRSEMNVSTLELGDSALYLCASSLSPGQVLTEAFFGQGTRLTVV.

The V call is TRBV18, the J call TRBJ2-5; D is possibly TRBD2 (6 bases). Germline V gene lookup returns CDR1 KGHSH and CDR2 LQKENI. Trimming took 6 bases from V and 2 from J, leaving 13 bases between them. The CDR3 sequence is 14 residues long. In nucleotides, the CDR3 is TGTGCCAGCTCCAGTAGCGGCAGGCAAGAGACCCAGTACTTC. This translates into CASSSSGRQETQYF.

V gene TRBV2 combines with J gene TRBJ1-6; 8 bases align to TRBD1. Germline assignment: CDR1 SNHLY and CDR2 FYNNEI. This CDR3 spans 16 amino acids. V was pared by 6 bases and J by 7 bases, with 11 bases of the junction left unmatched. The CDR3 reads CASSSSPTGGNSPLHF. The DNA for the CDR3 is TGTGCCAGCAGCTCAAGCCCTACAGGGGGAAATTCACCCCTCCACTTT.

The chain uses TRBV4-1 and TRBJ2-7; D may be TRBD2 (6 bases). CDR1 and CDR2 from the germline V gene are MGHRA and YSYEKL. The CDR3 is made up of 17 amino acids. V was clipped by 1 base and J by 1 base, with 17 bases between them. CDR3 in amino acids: CASSQGGGAGISYEQYF. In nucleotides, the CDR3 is TGCGCCAGCAGCCAAGGGGGAGGTGCGGGGATTTCCTACGAGCAGTACTTC.

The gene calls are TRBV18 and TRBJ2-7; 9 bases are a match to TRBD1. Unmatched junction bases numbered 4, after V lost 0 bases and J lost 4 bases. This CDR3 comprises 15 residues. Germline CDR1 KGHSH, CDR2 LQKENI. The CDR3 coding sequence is TGTGCCAGCTCACCACCGGGACAGGGTTCGTACGAGCAGTACTTC. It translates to CASSPPGQGSYEQYF.